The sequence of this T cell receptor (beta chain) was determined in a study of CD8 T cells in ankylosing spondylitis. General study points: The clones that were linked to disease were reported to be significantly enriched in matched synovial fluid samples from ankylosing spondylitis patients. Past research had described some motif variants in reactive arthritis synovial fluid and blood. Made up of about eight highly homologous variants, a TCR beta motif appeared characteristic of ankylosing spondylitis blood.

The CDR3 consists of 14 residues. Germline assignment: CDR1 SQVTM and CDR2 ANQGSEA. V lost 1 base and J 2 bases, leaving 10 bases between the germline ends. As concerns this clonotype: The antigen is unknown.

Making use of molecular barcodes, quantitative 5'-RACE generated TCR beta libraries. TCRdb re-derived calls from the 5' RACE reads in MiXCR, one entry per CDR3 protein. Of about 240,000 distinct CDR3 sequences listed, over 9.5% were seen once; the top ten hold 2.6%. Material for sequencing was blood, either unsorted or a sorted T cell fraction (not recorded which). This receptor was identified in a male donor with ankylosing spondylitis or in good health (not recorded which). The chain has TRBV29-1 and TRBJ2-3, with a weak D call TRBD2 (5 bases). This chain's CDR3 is CSVEVVRDTDTQYF. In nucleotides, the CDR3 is TGCAGCGTTGAAGTGGTGAGGGACACAGATACGCAGTATTTT.